The 32 T cell receptor beta chains given below trace back to one sample, sequenced in a study of blood T cell repertoires in COVID-19 (dated by TCRdb to the early 2020s). Library preparation used the immunoSEQ multiplex PCR assay. Here the immuneACCESS table is served through TCRdb, limited to in-frame sequences with V and J called. Missing clones are a known gap in these copies; in checked studies unresolved V genes cover under half, and the rest lacks a known reason. Within this sample are some 180,000 clones, with around 87% of them counted one time only. The ten most abundant clones make up about 26% of the sample. What was sequenced was PBMCs or T cells enriched from blood (not recorded which). The receptors shown here come from a woman in her thirties or forties in a cohort exposed to, infected with or recovered from COVID-19 (not recorded which).

The chain couples TRBV2 to TRBJ2-1; D is unclear. The CDR3 has 15 amino acids. V was cut by 4 bases and J by 2 bases, with 12 bases left in between. Germline V lookup: CDR1 SNHLY, CDR2 FYNNEI. In nucleotides, the CDR3 is TGTGCCAGCAGTGCTTTGACATGGACCTACAATGAGCAGTTCTTC. Amino acid sequence: CASSALTWTYNEQFF.

The rearrangement links TRBV6-5 to TRBJ2-3; 8 nucleotides align to TRBD1. The trim removed 6 bases at V and 0 bases at J, leaving 5 bases unmatched. Per the germline V gene, CDR1 is MNHEY and CDR2 is SVGAGI. The CDR3 contains 15 residues. The CDR3 loop reads CASSVRDRSTDTQYF. CDR3 coding DNA: TGTGCCAGCAGCGTCCGGGACAGGAGCACAGATACGCAGTATTTT.

The chain uses TRBV7-9 and TRBJ2-1, with TRBD2 matching over 13 bases. The length of the CDR3 is 16 residues. Germline loops: CDR1 SEHNR, CDR2 FQNEAQ (reference sequence). The V segment lost 5 bases and the J segment 14 bases; nucleotides outside the gene matches: 15. CDR3 bases: TGTGCCAGCAGCAATCACGGGACTAGCGGGGCCTGGGGTGAGTTCTTC. It encodes CASSNHGTSGAWGEFF.

This clone has a single count. The rearrangement joins TRBV19 to TRBJ1-2; possible D gene TRBD1, 5 bases. V was shortened by 7 bases and J by 7 bases, with 13 bases between the two germline ends. Germline CDR1 and CDR2: LNHDA and SQIVND (reference sequence). The CDR3 contains 12 residues. In DNA, the CDR3 is TGTGCCAGTAAGCAGGGCTTAGGTGGCTACACCTTC. Protein: CASKQGLGGYTF.

V usage is TRBV4-2 and J usage is TRBJ2-3, with D possibly TRBD2 on 5 matching bases. V dropped 1 base and J dropped 5 bases, with 16 bases sitting between them. The CDR3 contains 16 residues. Germline CDR1 and CDR2: LGHNA and YNFKEQ. CDR3 coding DNA: TGTGCCAGCAGCCAAGCCCGGCGGGCACTGGGAGATACGCAGTATTTT. This translates into CASSQARRALGDTQYF.

Only one count was recorded for this clone. The CDR3 nucleotides read TGTGCCAGCACTAAGGGCAGGGAAGAGACCCAGTACTTC. Translated, it gives CASTKGREETQYF. The chain combines TRBV6-6 with TRBJ2-5, with D perhaps matching TRBD1 (5 bases). This CDR3 contains 13 residues. In germline, CDR1 is MNHNY, CDR2 SVGAGI (reference sequence). Trimming took 7 bases from V and 3 from J, leaving 12 bases between them.

This rearrangement joins TRBV6-5 to TRBJ1-4; 7 nucleotides agree with TRBD1. CDR1 and CDR2 from the germline V gene are MNHEY and SVGAGI. The CDR3 covers 16 residues. J lost 3 bases, V lost 5 bases, and 9 bases had no gene match. CDR3 sequence reads: CASSHLTGTANEKLFF. The CDR3 region has the DNA TGTGCCAGCAGTCACTTAACCGGGACAGCTAATGAAAAACTGTTTTTT.

The chain couples TRBV11-2 to TRBJ1-2; weak D call: TRBD1 (6 bases). The V end was cut by 5 bases, the J end by 3 bases, with 16 bases between. The germline V gene encodes CDR1 SGHAT and CDR2 FQNNGV. The CDR3 has 15 amino acids. CDR3 sequence (DNA): TGTGCCAGCAGCCTTCGCGGGGGGGCCTACTATGGCTACACCTTC. This sequence encodes CASSLRGGAYYGYTF.

The V and J genes are TRBV9 and TRBJ2-1, with TRBD2 matching over 9 bases. Per the germline V gene, CDR1 is SGDLS and CDR2 is YYNGEE. The CDR3 loop spans 15 amino acids. The trim removed 0 bases at V and 3 bases at J, leaving 1 base unmatched. CDR3 residues: CASSVATSGYNEQFF. CDR3 in DNA: TGTGCCAGCAGCGTAGCGACTAGCGGCTACAATGAGCAGTTCTTC.

This chain links TRBV7-9 with TRBJ1-1; maybe TRBD1 (5 bases). Between the trimmed V and J ends, which lost 5 bases and 3 bases, there was a span of 13 bases. CDR3 length equals 14 residues. The germline V gene encodes CDR1 SEHNR and CDR2 FQNEAQ (reference sequence). This CDR3 reads CASSPTGGYTEAFF. CDR3 DNA sequence: TGTGCCAGCAGCCCTACCGGGGGGTACACTGAAGCTTTCTTT.

The chain carries TRBV7-2 and TRBJ2-5; TRBD1 agrees at 8 bases. The CDR3 is 14 amino acids. Germline V gene data show CDR1 as SGHTA and CDR2 as FQGNSA. With V trimmed by 5 bases and J by 1 base, 3 bases remained unmatched. The CDR3 DNA sequence: TGTGCCAGCAGCATCACAGGGGGCCAAGAGACCCAGTACTTC. As protein: CASSITGGQETQYF.

This clone was detected once. The V gene is TRBV11-2, the J gene TRBJ2-7, with a possible D match to TRBD1 (5 bases). With 4 bases removed from V and 3 bases from J, the gap between germline ends came to 16 bases. Germline CDR1 and CDR2: SGHAT and FQNNGV. CDR3 size: 15 residues. This CDR3 is CASSSSWTQSYEQYF. The CDR3 DNA is TGTGCCAGCAGCTCTTCTTGGACACAAAGCTACGAGCAGTACTTC.

The chain is built from TRBV29-1 and TRBJ1-5; unclear D gene. CDR1 SQVTM and CDR2 ANQGSEA come from the germline V gene. Trimming cost V 0 bases and J 6 bases, with 9 bases left between them. This CDR3 spans 13 amino acids. The CDR3 loop is CSVEDQPGQPQHF. The CDR3 region has the DNA TGCAGCGTTGAAGATCAGCCGGGTCAGCCCCAGCATTTT. Supplemented by reference TRBV29-1 and TRBJ1-5, the full variable domain reads SAVISQKPSRDICQRGTSLTIQCQVDSQVTMMFWYRQQPGQSLTLIATANQGSEATYESGFVIDKFPISRPNLTFSTLTVSNMSPEDSSIYLCSVEDQPGQPQHFGDGTRLSIL.

The rearrangement uses TRBV4-2 and TRBJ2-3; 15 bases are shared with TRBD2. V lost 0 bases, J lost 2 bases, and 6 bases stayed unmatched. The germline V gene has CDR1 LGHNA and CDR2 YNFKEQ. This CDR3 spans 19 amino acids. This chain's CDR3 is CASSQEFGTSGGTTDTQYF. CDR3 DNA: TGTGCCAGCAGCCAAGAGTTTGGGACTAGCGGGGGGACCACAGATACGCAGTATTTT.

This clone occurred a few times. Other DNA sequences in the same sample also yield this CDR3. The V gene is TRBV30, the J gene TRBJ2-7, with 7 bases matching TRBD1. The CDR3 loop spans 11 amino acids. V shed 4 bases, J shed 3 bases, and the junction held 0 bases outside the gene matches. The germline CDR1 and CDR2 sequences are GTSNPN and SVGIG (reference sequence). The CDR3 loop reads CAWTGGYEQYF. The CDR3 coding sequence is TGTGCCTGGACAGGGGGCTACGAGCAGTACTTC.

The V call is TRBV5-1, the J call TRBJ2-7, with 9 bases aligning to TRBD2. Germline V CDR1 and CDR2: SGHRS, YFSETQ. The CDR3 runs 15 residues. Trimming at V came to 2 bases and at J to 2 bases, leaving 5 bases not matched to a gene. For the CDR3, the DNA is TGCGCCAGCAGCTTAGGAGCGGGGGGCGCCTACGAGCAGTACTTC. Its protein product is CASSLGAGGAYEQYF.

The rearrangement uses TRBV7-7 and TRBJ2-5, with 10 bases identical to TRBD2. Germline-derived CDR1 and CDR2 are SSHAT and FNYEAQ (reference sequence). After removal of 5 bases from V and 3 bases from J, the junction contained 18 bases not matched to a gene. The CDR3 has 19 amino acids. This CDR3 reads CASSPFPQASGLAEETQYF. In DNA form, the CDR3 reads TGTGCCAGCAGCCCCTTCCCTCAGGCTAGCGGACTAGCGGAAGAGACCCAGTACTTC.

The count of this clone is one. V is TRBV5-6 and J is TRBJ2-7; perhaps TRBD2 as D (5 bases). Per germline, CDR1 SGHDT and CDR2 YYEEEE. Trimming removed 3 bases from V and 7 bases from J, with 17 bases in between. The CDR3 length is 14 residues. CDR3 DNA: TGTGCCAGCAGCTATGGATTGCGTCCGGGGGAGCAGTACTTC. Protein: CASSYGLRPGEQYF.

The V gene is TRBV10-1, the J gene TRBJ2-3; weak D call: TRBD2 (5 bases). Germline loops: CDR1 WNHNN, CDR2 SYGVQD (reference sequence). V was shortened by 7 bases and J by 1 base, with 15 bases between the two germline ends. The CDR3 sequence is 15 residues long. CDR3 nucleotide sequence: TGCGCCAGCATGGTTGAGGGTGGAGGCACAGATACGCAGTATTTT. This encodes CASMVEGGGTDTQYF.

V is TRBV25-1 and J is TRBJ2-5; a weak D match, TRBD1 (6 bases). V dropped 7 bases and J dropped 4 bases, with 10 bases sitting between them. Per germline, CDR1 MGHDK and CDR2 SYGVNS. The CDR3 is 12 residues long. CDR3 amino acids: CASTGARETQYF. The CDR3 nucleotides read TGTGCCAGCACAGGGGCCAGAGAGACCCAGTACTTC.

This clone was detected a few times. The chain couples TRBV6-2 or TRBV6-3 to TRBJ1-2; possible D gene TRBD1, 5 bases. CDR1 is MNHEY, CDR2 SVGEGT, per germline. The length of the CDR3 is 17 residues. Trimming stripped 2 bases from V and 6 bases from J, with 22 bases between. This CDR3 is CASSYGARGAGHDGYTF. CDR3 coding DNA: TGTGCCAGCAGTTACGGTGCTCGTGGGGCCGGGCATGATGGCTACACCTTC.

The gene calls are TRBV27 and TRBJ2-1; TRBD1 aligns across 9 bases. Germline trimming cut 5 bases from V and 8 bases from J; bases unmatched to any gene: 13. Germline values: CDR1 MNHEY, CDR2 SMNVEV (reference sequence). The CDR3 has 16 amino acids. The CDR3 sequence is CASSEQGQGFGDEQFF. The CDR3 DNA reads TGTGCCAGCAGTGAACAGGGACAGGGCTTCGGCGATGAGCAGTTCTTC.

V and J are TRBV3-1 (or the pseudogene TRBV3-2) and TRBJ1-2, with a weak D call TRBD1 (6 bases). This CDR3 is 12 amino acids long. Germline V gene data show CDR1 as LGHDT and CDR2 as YNNKEL (reference sequence). Trimming shortened V by 3 bases and J by 8 bases, and 10 bases separated the two germline ends. The CDR3 spells CASSQGAMGYTF. CDR3 nucleotide sequence: TGTGCCAGCAGCCAGGGGGCGATGGGCTACACCTTC.

This clone was seen a single time. The chain combines TRBV10-3 with TRBJ2-3, with a weak D call TRBD2 (5 bases). Germline CDR1 ENHRY, CDR2 SYGVKD. Trimming pared 4 bases from V and 5 bases from J, leaving 13 bases between. The length of the CDR3 is 14 residues. The DNA of the CDR3 is TGTGCCATCAGTGTATCGAGCGGAGGAGATACGCAGTATTTT. It codes for CAISVSSGGDTQYF.

The chain carries TRBV28 and TRBJ1-5; 10 nucleotides line up with TRBD1. CDR1 is MDHEN and CDR2 is SYDVKM in the germline V gene. The CDR3 is 15 amino acids. V lost 5 bases, J lost 2 bases, and 3 bases stayed unmatched. Written as DNA, the CDR3 is TGTGCCAGCAGTCCCGGGACAGGGGGCAATCAGCCCCAGCATTTT. This sequence encodes CASSPGTGGNQPQHF.

V usage is TRBV7-8 and J usage is TRBJ1-2; tentative D call: TRBD1 (5 bases). V shed 1 base and J shed 5 bases, with 14 bases lying between them. This CDR3 has 15 residues. In germline, CDR1 is SGHVS, CDR2 FQNEAQ. CDR3 DNA: TGTGCCAGCAGCTTAGGCGAAGGGGAGGCTTATGGCTACACCTTC. This gives the protein CASSLGEGEAYGYTF.

V gene TRBV7-9 combines with J gene TRBJ1-6; the D is unclear. This CDR3 region has 15 residues. Per the germline V gene, CDR1 is SEHNR and CDR2 is FQNEAQ (reference sequence). The V gene lost 4 bases and the J gene lost 9 bases, with 16 bases spanning the gap. CDR3 amino acids: CASSSLSGNSSPLHF. CDR3 coding DNA: TGTGCCAGCAGCTCCCTCTCCGGTAATAGTTCACCCCTCCACTTT.

The chain uses TRBV9 and TRBJ1-1; D is uncertain. CDR3 length: 15 amino acids. Per the germline V gene, CDR1 is SGDLS and CDR2 is YYNGEE. Between the trimmed V and J ends, which lost 0 bases and 1 base, there was a span of 10 bases. This CDR3 reads CASSVVGGANTEAFF. The CDR3 DNA is TGTGCCAGCAGCGTAGTGGGAGGCGCGAACACTGAAGCTTTCTTT.

The chain recombines TRBV28 with TRBJ1-6; 9 positions match TRBD1. Germline V gene lookup returns CDR1 MDHEN and CDR2 SYDVKM. This CDR3 region has 16 residues. Losses at the gene ends were 5 bases for V and 7 bases for J; bases not matched to a gene: 9. The CDR3 loop is CASSPTGGLRNSPLHF. The DNA for the CDR3 is TGTGCCAGCAGTCCCACAGGGGGCTTGAGGAATTCACCCCTCCACTTT. The full variable domain, completed using reference TRBV28 and TRBJ1-6, is DVKVTQSSRYLVKRTGEKVFLECVQDMDHENMFWYRQDPGLGLRLIYFSYDVKMKEKGDIPEGYSVSREKKERFSLILESASTNQTSMYLCASSPTGGLRNSPLHFGNGTRLTVT.

This chain joins TRBV7-6 and TRBJ1-1, with TRBD1 as a possible D gene (5 bases). Germline-derived CDR1 and CDR2 are SGHVS and FNYEAQ. CDR3 length: 16 residues. Trimming removed 0 bases from V and 7 bases from J, with 18 bases in between. Here the CDR3 DNA reads TGTGCCAGCAGCTTAGCAGGGGCCGGGCCTTGGGGTGAAGCTTTCTTT. Translating gives CASSLAGAGPWGEAFF. The full variable domain, with the rest looked up from reference TRBV7-6 and TRBJ1-1, is GAGVSQSPRYKVTKRGQDVALRCDPISGHVSLYWYRQALGQGPEFLTYFNYEAQQDKSGLPNDRFSAERPEGSISTLTIQRTEQRDSAMYRCASSLAGAGPWGEAFFGQGTRLTVV.

The chain links TRBV6-5 to TRBJ1-3; TRBD1 aligns across 8 bases. The CDR3 is 15 amino acids. CDR1 is MNHEY, CDR2 SVGAGI, per germline. Germline trimming cut 4 bases from V and 0 bases from J; bases unmatched to any gene: 2. In DNA, the CDR3 is TGTGCCAGCAGTTTTGGACAGGGCTCTGGAAACACCATATATTTT. The encoded protein is CASSFGQGSGNTIYF.

Only a few counts were recorded for this clone. This chain links TRBV10-3 with TRBJ1-2; no clear D gene. Germline CDR1 and CDR2: ENHRY and SYGVKD. Trimming shortened V by 0 bases and J by 0 bases, and 8 bases separated the two germline ends. The CDR3 length is 15 residues. The CDR3 DNA reads TGTGCCATCAGTGAGTCCGCCACTTCTAACTATGGCTACACCTTC. It yields the protein CAISESATSNYGYTF.